The 29 T cell receptor beta chains below all came from one sample that was sequenced in a study of blood T cells in healthy people across ages. The use of a sample-barcoded 5' primer and a J-beta primer mix characterized a second PCR of roughly 6 to 11 cycles. TCRdb called the 5' RACE reads again in MiXCR, with one record for every CDR3 protein. The sample holds roughly 1,000,000 distinct CDR3 sequences, approximately 26% seen once. These data were also filed under a second study, of T cells of mothers and their children.

Sequenced material: blood. The origin of the receptors is a girl aged 2-10 years in good health.

This clonotype was counted once. The rearrangement uses TRBV6-6 and TRBJ2-5; 8 bases agree with TRBD2. Gene TRBJ2-1 matches the end of the DNA better, so the J call may be wrong. This CDR3 has 15 residues. CDR1 is MNHNY and CDR2 is SVGAGI in the germline V gene (reference sequence). CDR3 DNA sequence: TGTGCCAGCAGTTACGGGACGGGAGGGTACAATGAGCAGTTCTTC. It yields the protein CASSYGTGGYNEQFF.

This clonotype was counted many times. This rearrangement joins TRBV6-5 to TRBJ2-2; a possible D gene is TRBD1 (6 bases). CDR3 length: 15 amino acids. The germline V gene encodes CDR1 MNHEY and CDR2 SVGAGI. Trimming removed 2 bases from V and 2 bases from J, with 9 bases in between. For the CDR3, the DNA is TGTGCCAGCAGTTACCGGACAGAAAACACCGGGGAGCTGTTTTTT. It is translated as CASSYRTENTGELFF.

This clonotype was seen ten or more times. V is TRBV29-1 and J is TRBJ1-2, with D hard to call. Germline CDR1 is SQVTM and CDR2 is ANQGSEA. This CDR3 is built from 14 residues. Trimming took off 4 bases at V and 4 bases at J, with 16 bases between the two ends. CDR3: CSVGFSTTGYGYTF. CDR3 nucleotides: TGCAGCGTTGGATTCTCTACGACGGGCTATGGCTACACCTTC.

This clonotype was observed a few times. This chain connects TRBV12-3 or TRBV12-4 to TRBJ2-4; D gene unclear. V gave up 5 bases and J gave up 0 bases, with 5 bases separating them. The CDR3 loop spans 13 amino acids. In DNA form, the CDR3 reads TGTGCCAGCAGTGCGATAGCCAAAAACATTCAGTACTTC. It yields the protein CASSAIAKNIQYF.

This sequence joins TRBV3-1 and TRBJ2-7; TRBD2 might be the D (5 bases). CDR1 is LGHDT, CDR2 YNNKEL, per germline (reference sequence). This CDR3 spans 12 amino acids. V dropped 5 bases and J dropped 2 bases, with 7 bases sitting between them. CDR3 DNA sequence: TGTGCCAGCAGCGGAGGAACCTACGAGCAGTACTTC. Protein: CASSGGTYEQYF.

The V gene is TRBV7-2, the J gene TRBJ2-7; TRBD2 matches 11 bases. Looked up from germline, CDR1 is SGHTA and CDR2 is FQGNSA. There are 15 residues in the CDR3. J gave up 2 bases and V 7 bases, and 7 bases lay outside the gene matches. In DNA form, the CDR3 reads TGTGCCAGCACCGTTCAGACTAGCGGGGCCTACGAGCAGTACTTC. This encodes CASTVQTSGAYEQYF.

The rearrangement links TRBV9 to TRBJ2-2; D may match TRBD1 or TRBD2 (5 bases each). The CDR3 contains 14 residues. The germline V and J ends were trimmed by 4 bases and 7 bases, with 14 bases remaining between them. Germline V gene sequence: CDR1 SGDLS, CDR2 YYNGEE. CDR3 bases: TGTGCCAGCAGCCCGCACCTGGGGGACGGGGAGCTGTTTTTT. Translated, it gives CASSPHLGDGELFF.

The chain uses TRBV28 and TRBJ1-3, with D tentatively TRBD1 (5 bases). The CDR3 spans 15 residues. Germline V gene sequence: CDR1 MDHEN, CDR2 SYDVKM. V was shortened by 4 bases and J by 3 bases, with 13 bases between the two germline ends. CDR3: CASSSVGANGNTIYF. The CDR3 bases are TGTGCCAGCAGTTCAGTAGGGGCGAATGGAAACACCATATATTTT. The full variable domain, in which reference TRBV28 and TRBJ1-3 provide the parts outside the CDR3, is DVKVTQSSRYLVKRTGEKVFLECVQDMDHENMFWYRQDPGLGLRLIYFSYDVKMKEKGDIPEGYSVSREKKERFSLILESASTNQTSMYLCASSSVGANGNTIYFGEGSWLTVV.

V usage is TRBV12-3 or TRBV12-4 and J usage is TRBJ1-4, with 8 bases identical to TRBD1. CDR3 length: 15 amino acids. Trimming removed 6 bases from V and 3 bases from J; junction bases left unmatched: 6. For the CDR3, the DNA is TGTGCCAGCAGCAGTCAGGGGGCCCCTAATGAAAAACTGTTTTTT. Translating gives CASSSQGAPNEKLFF.

The rearrangement joins TRBV6-2 or TRBV6-3 to TRBJ2-1, with unresolved D. The J call may not be correct, given that the DNA end is closer to TRBJ2-7. Germline V CDR1 and CDR2: MNHEY, SVGEGT. The CDR3 consists of 13 residues. The CDR3 loop reads CASSSTDRHEQYF. For the CDR3, the DNA is TGTGCCAGCAGTTCCACTGATCGACACGAGCAGTACTTC.

The genes are TRBV20-1 and TRBJ2-5; D gene ambiguous. The end of the DNA aligns better with TRBJ2-1, so the J call may be wrong. The CDR3 is made up of 13 amino acids. CDR1 and CDR2 (germline): DFQATT, SNEGSKA (reference sequence). CDR3 in amino acids: CSASSPGVNEQFF. In nucleotides, the CDR3 is TGCAGTGCTAGCTCCCCGGGCGTGAATGAGCAGTTCTTC.

There are a few counts of this clonotype. Its ends do not fully match the called genes, so a read error is possible. This chain joins TRBV7-7 and TRBJ2-5; unclear D gene. The DNA end is more similar to TRBJ2-1, so the J call may be wrong. There are 11 residues in the CDR3. Looked up from germline, CDR1 is SSHAT and CDR2 is FNYEAQ (reference sequence). In nucleotides, the CDR3 is TGTGCTAGCAGCAACATGGGTGAGCAGTTCTTC. It codes for CASSNMGEQFF.

This clonotype appeared a few times. The rearrangement joins TRBV18 to TRBJ2-5, with a weak D call TRBD2 (6 bases). From germline, CDR1 is KGHSH and CDR2 LQKENI. The ends were cut back, 3 bases at V and 3 bases at J, with 8 bases in the middle. The length of the CDR3 is 13 residues. The DNA of the CDR3 is TGTGCCAGCTCACCCCCTAGCGAAGAGACCCAGTACTTC. This encodes CASSPPSEETQYF.

This chain links TRBV20-1 with TRBJ1-6, with 9 bases matching TRBD1. The CDR3 consists of 13 residues. Germline CDR1 is DFQATT and CDR2 is SNEGSKA (reference sequence). V shed 5 bases, J shed 10 bases, and the junction held 6 bases outside the gene matches. CDR3 sequence: CSAGTGGYSPLHF. DNA for the CDR3: TGCAGTGCTGGAACAGGGGGCTACTCACCCCTCCACTTT.

The sample holds a few counts of this clonotype. This chain uses TRBV3-1 with TRBJ2-5, with D hard to call. Deletions cut 1 base from V and 3 bases from J, with 12 bases between. This CDR3 spans 15 amino acids. Germline V CDR1 and CDR2: LGHDT, YNNKEL (reference sequence). CDR3 in amino acids: CASSQGGRKEETQYF. The CDR3 DNA follows: TGTGCCAGCAGCCAAGGTGGTAGGAAGGAAGAGACCCAGTACTTC.

This rearrangement joins TRBV27 to TRBJ2-7; 7 bases are shared with TRBD1. This CDR3 spans 15 amino acids. V was clipped by 5 bases and J by 4 bases; unmatched bases: 11. Germline CDR1 MNHEY, CDR2 SMNVEV (reference sequence). CDR3 nucleotide sequence: TGTGCCAGCAGTCCAACCGACAGGGCGGCGTACGAGCAGTACTTC. The encoded protein is CASSPTDRAAYEQYF.

The V and J genes are TRBV20-1 and TRBJ2-5; D is unresolved. This CDR3 contains 9 residues. Germline V gene data show CDR1 as DFQATT and CDR2 as SNEGSKA (reference sequence). CDR3 sequence reads: CRPRETQYF. Written as DNA, the CDR3 is TGCAGGCCGAGGGAGACCCAGTACTTC.

This clonotype was found a few times. The rearrangement links TRBV27 to TRBJ2-1; 13 bases are a match to TRBD2. Germline CDR1 reads MNHEY; CDR2 reads SMNVEV (reference sequence). The J segment lost 8 bases and the V segment lost 0 bases, leaving 13 bases of the junction unmatched. This CDR3 contains 19 residues. The CDR3 DNA reads as TGTGCCAGCAGTTTATCCCACGATATGACTAGCGGGGGGAGAGATGAGCAGTTCTTC. Its translation: CASSLSHDMTSGGRDEQFF.

V usage is TRBV20-1 and J usage is TRBJ2-5; 10 nucleotides align to TRBD2. V lost 6 bases, J lost 3 bases, and 7 bases stayed unmatched. CDR3 size: 14 residues. CDR1 and CDR2 from the germline V gene are DFQATT and SNEGSKA (reference sequence). The CDR3 DNA reads TGCAGTGCACGGACAGCGGGGGGGGAAGAGACCCAGTACTTC. It yields the protein CSARTAGGEETQYF.

This clonotype showed up just a few times. The genes are TRBV18 and TRBJ2-1; 9 bases line up with TRBD2. Germline V gives CDR1 KGHSH, CDR2 LQKENI. The CDR3 has 15 amino acids. J was trimmed by 0 bases and V by 7 bases; bases with no gene match: 4. CDR3 nucleotide sequence: TGTGCCAGCTTTAGCGGGGGAAGCTCCTACAATGAGCAGTTCTTC. Translating gives CASFSGGSSYNEQFF.

In its sample, this clonotype was seen a few times. The V and J genes are TRBV7-6 and TRBJ2-5; tentatively, D is TRBD2 (6 bases). Between the trimmed V and J ends, which lost 3 bases and 4 bases, there was a span of 15 bases. Germline CDR1 reads SGHVS; CDR2 reads FNYEAQ. This CDR3 is built from 15 residues. DNA for the CDR3: TGTGCCAGCAGCTTCGGGACTCAAGAGGGAGAGACCCAGTACTTC. Protein product: CASSFGTQEGETQYF.

About this clonotype: The junction departs from germline at one end; a sequencing error may be responsible. This chain links TRBV28 with TRBJ2-2; unclear D gene. CDR1 is MDHEN and CDR2 is SYDVKM in the germline V gene. The CDR3 loop spans 12 amino acids. This chain's CDR3 is CACSLRAGELFF. As DNA, the CDR3 is TGTGCCTGCAGTTTAAGGGCCGGGGAGCTGTTTTTT.

This clonotype was seen a handful of times. V gene TRBV7-2 combines with J gene TRBJ2-1; the match to TRBD1 covers 9 bases. Germline values: CDR1 SGHTA, CDR2 FQGNSA. The CDR3 extends over 16 amino acids. J lost 6 bases, V lost 5 bases, and 11 bases had no gene match. This chain's CDR3 is CASSRTRDRASNEQFF. As DNA, the CDR3 is TGTGCCAGCAGCCGAACCCGGGACAGGGCATCCAATGAGCAGTTCTTC.

The V gene is TRBV6-5, the J gene TRBJ2-5; perhaps TRBD1 as D (6 bases). The tail of the sequence fits TRBJ2-1 better, so the J call may be wrong. Germline-derived CDR1 and CDR2 are MNHEY and SVGAGI. CDR3 size: 15 residues. The CDR3 nucleotides are TGTGCCAGCAGTTCTAAAACAGGGATCGGGGCAGAGCAGTTCTTC. Its protein is CASSSKTGIGAEQFF.

This clonotype turned up a few times. The genes are TRBV20-1 and TRBJ2-6; D unclear. The CDR3 is 13 residues long. CDR1 and CDR2 from the germline V gene are DFQATT and SNEGSKA (reference sequence). V was clipped by 3 bases and J by 3 bases, with 6 bases between them. In nucleotides, the CDR3 is TGCAGTGCTAGGCGGTTTGGGGCCAACGTCCTGACTTTC. Translated: CSARRFGANVLTF.

The chain joins TRBV12-3 or TRBV12-4 to TRBJ1-1; no clear D. CDR3 length: 11 residues. Trimming stripped 6 bases from V and 7 bases from J, with 9 bases between. CDR3 DNA: TGTGCCAGCAGCCTCTTGGGTGAAGCTTTCTTT. Translation: CASSLLGEAFF.

The chain employs TRBV20-1 and TRBJ2-7; D tentatively reads TRBD1 or TRBD2 (5 bases each). In germline, CDR1 is DFQATT, CDR2 SNEGSKA (reference sequence). V lost 1 base, J lost 1 base, and 11 bases lay in between. The CDR3 sequence is 14 residues long. CDR3 in DNA: TGCAGTGCTAGAGTCGGTGGGGGTTCCTACGAGCAGTACTTC. Amino acids: CSARVGGGSYEQYF.

The V and J genes are TRBV5-1 and TRBJ2-2; 8 positions agree with TRBD1. The CDR3 is 15 amino acids. Germline CDR1 is SGHRS and CDR2 is YFSETQ. V was clipped by 4 bases and J by 7 bases; unmatched bases: 9. CDR3 amino acids: CASSTGQGTVGELFF. Here the CDR3 DNA reads TGCGCCAGCAGCACCGGACAGGGCACGGTCGGGGAGCTGTTTTTT.

This clonotype came up a few times. This chain links TRBV4-2 with TRBJ1-6, with D unclear. Trimming removed 0 bases at V and 7 bases at J, with 16 bases between. This CDR3 spans 17 amino acids. Germline V gene lookup returns CDR1 LGHNA and CDR2 YNFKEQ. CDR3 amino acids: CASSQDLPKRVNSPLHF. For the CDR3, the DNA is TGTGCCAGCAGCCAAGATCTCCCGAAGAGGGTAAATTCACCCCTCCACTTT.